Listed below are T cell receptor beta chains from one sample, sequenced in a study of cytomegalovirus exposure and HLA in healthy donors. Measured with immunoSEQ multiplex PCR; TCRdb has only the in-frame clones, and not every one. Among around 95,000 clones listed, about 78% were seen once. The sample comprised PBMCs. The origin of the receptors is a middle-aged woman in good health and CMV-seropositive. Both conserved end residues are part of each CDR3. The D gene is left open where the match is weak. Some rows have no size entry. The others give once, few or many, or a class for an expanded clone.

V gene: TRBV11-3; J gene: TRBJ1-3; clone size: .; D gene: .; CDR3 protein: CASSPRQQGNTIYF; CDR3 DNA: TGTGCCAGCAGCCCTCGACAGCAAGGAAACACCATATATTTT
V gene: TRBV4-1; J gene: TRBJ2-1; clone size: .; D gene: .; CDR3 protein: CASSQGERGSSEQFF; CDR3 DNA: TGCGCCAGCAGCCAAGGAGAAAGGGGATCCTCCGAGCAGTTCTTC
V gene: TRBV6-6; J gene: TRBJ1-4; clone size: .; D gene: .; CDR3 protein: CASTSIETTNEKLFF; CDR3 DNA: TGTGCCAGCACCTCAATCGAGACAACTAATGAAAAACTGTTTTTT
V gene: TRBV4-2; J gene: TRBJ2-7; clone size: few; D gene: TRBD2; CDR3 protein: CASSLEVAGSYEQYF; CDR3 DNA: TGTGCCAGCAGCCTTGAGGTAGCGGGCTCCTACGAGCAGTACTTC
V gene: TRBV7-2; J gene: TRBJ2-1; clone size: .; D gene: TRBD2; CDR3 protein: CASSLAQAGEQFF; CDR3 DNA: TGTGCCAGCAGCTTAGCGCAAGCGGGGGAGCAGTTCTTC
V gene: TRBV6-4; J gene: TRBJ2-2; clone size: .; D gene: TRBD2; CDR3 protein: CARPQRTSGRVGPGELFF; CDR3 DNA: TGTGCCAGACCCCAGCGGACTAGCGGGAGGGTGGGTCCCGGGGAGCTGTTTTTT
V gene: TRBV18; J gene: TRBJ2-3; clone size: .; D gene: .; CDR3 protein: CASSPNQVSPTRADTQYF; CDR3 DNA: TGTGCCAGCTCACCAAACCAGGTATCCCCCACCAGAGCAGATACGCAGTATTTT
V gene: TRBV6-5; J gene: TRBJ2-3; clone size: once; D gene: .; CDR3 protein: CASSYRGDTQYF; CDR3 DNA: TGTGCCAGCAGTTACAGGGGAGATACGCAGTATTTT
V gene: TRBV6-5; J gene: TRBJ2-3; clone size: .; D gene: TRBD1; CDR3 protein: CASSYLTGGGTDTQYF; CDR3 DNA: TGTGCCAGCAGTTACCTGACAGGGGGCGGCACAGATACGCAGTATTTT
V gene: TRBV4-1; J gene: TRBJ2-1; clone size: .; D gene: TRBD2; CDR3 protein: CASSHDLASGTSNEQFF; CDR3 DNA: TGCGCCAGCAGCCACGATCTAGCGAGCGGGACTTCCAATGAGCAGTTCTTC
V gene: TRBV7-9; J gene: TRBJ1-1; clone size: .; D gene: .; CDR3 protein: CASSLKSGRDEAFF; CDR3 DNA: TGTGCCAGCAGCTTAAAGTCGGGCAGGGATGAAGCTTTCTTT
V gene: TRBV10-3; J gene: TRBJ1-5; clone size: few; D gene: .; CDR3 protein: CASSKSTTSNQPQHF; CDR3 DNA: TGTGCCAGCAGTAAGTCGACAACTAGCAATCAGCCCCAGCATTTT
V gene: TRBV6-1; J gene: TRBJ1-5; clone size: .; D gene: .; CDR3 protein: CASSPQVWVGEPQHF; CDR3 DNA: TGTGCCAGCAGTCCTCAAGTCTGGGTCGGAGAGCCCCAGCATTTT
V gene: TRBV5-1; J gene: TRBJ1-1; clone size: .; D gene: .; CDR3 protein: CASSRVGPTNTEAFF; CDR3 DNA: TGCGCCAGCAGCCGCGTGGGGCCGACGAACACTGAAGCTTTCTTT
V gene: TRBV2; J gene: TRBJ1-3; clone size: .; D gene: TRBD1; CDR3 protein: CASSEIGQGSGNTIYF; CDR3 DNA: TGTGCCAGCAGTGAAATCGGACAGGGCTCTGGAAACACCATATATTTT
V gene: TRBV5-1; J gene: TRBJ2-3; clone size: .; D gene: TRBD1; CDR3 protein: CASSPGQESTDTQYF; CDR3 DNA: TGCGCCAGCAGCCCGGGACAGGAAAGCACAGATACGCAGTATTTT
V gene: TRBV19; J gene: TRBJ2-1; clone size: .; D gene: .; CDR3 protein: CASSIRRVNEQFF; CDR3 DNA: TGTGCCAGTAGTATACGCAGGGTTAATGAGCAGTTCTTC
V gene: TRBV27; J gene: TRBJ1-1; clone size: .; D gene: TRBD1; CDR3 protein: CASSFTGENTEAFF; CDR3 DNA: TGTGCCAGCAGTTTCACAGGGGAGAACACTGAAGCTTTCTTT
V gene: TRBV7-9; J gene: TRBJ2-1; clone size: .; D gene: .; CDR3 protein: CASSLGLAEQFF; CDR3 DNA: TGTGCCAGCAGCTTAGGGCTAGCAGAGCAGTTCTTC
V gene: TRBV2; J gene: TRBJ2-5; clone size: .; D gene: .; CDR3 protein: CASSELVKETQYF; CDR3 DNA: TGTGCCAGCAGTGAGCTAGTTAAAGAGACCCAGTACTTC
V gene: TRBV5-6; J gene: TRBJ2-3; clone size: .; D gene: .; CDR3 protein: CASSSPPGLFTDTQYF; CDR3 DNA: TGTGCCAGCAGCTCACCTCCGGGACTGTTCACAGATACGCAGTATTTT
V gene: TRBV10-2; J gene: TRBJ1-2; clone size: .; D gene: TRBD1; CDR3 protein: CASSGTGGDYGYTF; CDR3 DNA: TGCGCCAGCAGCGGGACAGGGGGAGACTATGGCTACACCTTC
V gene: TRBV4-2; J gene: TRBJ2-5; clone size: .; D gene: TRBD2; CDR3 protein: CASSPIAGAFQETQYF; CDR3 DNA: TGTGCCAGCAGCCCAATAGCGGGCGCATTTCAAGAGACCCAGTACTTC
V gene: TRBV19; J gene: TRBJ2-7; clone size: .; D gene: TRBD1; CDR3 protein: CASSTRDRGLYEQYF; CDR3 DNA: TGTGCCAGTAGTACCCGGGACAGGGGATTGTACGAGCAGTACTTC
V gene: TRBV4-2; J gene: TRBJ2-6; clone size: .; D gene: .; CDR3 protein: CASSQEPGIVSGANVLTF; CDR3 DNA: TGTGCCAGCAGCCAAGAACCAGGGATAGTCTCTGGGGCCAACGTCCTGACTTTC
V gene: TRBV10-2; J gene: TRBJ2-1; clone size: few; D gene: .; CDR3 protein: CASSEIDRYNEQFF; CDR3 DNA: TGCGCCAGCAGTGAAATAGACAGGTACAATGAGCAGTTCTTC
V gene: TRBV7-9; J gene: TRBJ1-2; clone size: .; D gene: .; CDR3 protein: CASSQTPVDYGYTF; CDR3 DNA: TGTGCCAGCAGCCAAACCCCAGTTGACTATGGCTACACCTTC
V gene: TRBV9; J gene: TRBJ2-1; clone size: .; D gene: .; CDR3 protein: CASSVASSWTTPGEEFF; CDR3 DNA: TGTGCCAGCAGCGTAGCTAGTAGTTGGACTACCCCCGGCGAGGAGTTCTTC
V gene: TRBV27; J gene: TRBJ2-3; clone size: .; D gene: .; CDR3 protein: CASSLGRGDTQYF; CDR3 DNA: TGTGCCAGCAGTTTAGGTCGAGGGGATACGCAGTATTTT
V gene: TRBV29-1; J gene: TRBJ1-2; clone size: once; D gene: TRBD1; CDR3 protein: CSVDKSPDRGWGYTF; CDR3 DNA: TGCAGCGTTGATAAGTCTCCCGACAGGGGGTGGGGCTACACCTTC
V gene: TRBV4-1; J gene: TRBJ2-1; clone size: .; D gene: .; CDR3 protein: CASTSSGEQFF; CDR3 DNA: TGCGCCAGCACTTCGTCGGGTGAGCAGTTCTTC
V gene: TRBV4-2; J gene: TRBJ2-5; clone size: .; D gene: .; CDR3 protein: CASSQEASRRPQYF; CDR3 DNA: TGTGCCAGCAGCCAAGAGGCCTCCCGGAGGCCCCAGTACTTC
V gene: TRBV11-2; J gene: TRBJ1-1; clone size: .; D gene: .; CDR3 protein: CASSLGDNRRLNTEAFF; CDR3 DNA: TGTGCCAGCAGCTTAGGGGACAACAGGAGACTGAACACTGAAGCTTTCTTT
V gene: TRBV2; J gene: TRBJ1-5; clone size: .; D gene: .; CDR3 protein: CASSGGRVQPQHF; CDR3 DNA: TGTGCCAGCAGTGGAGGCAGGGTTCAGCCCCAGCATTTT
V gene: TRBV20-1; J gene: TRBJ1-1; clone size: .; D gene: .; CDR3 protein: CRLDMNTEAFF; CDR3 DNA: TGCAGGTTAGATATGAACACTGAAGCTTTCTTT
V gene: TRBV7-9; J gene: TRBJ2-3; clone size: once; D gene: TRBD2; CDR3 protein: CASSLARGLAGGDTQYF; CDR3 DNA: TGTGCCAGCAGCTTAGCGAGGGGACTAGCGGGAGGGGATACGCAGTATTTT
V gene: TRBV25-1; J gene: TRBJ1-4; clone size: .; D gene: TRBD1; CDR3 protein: CASSRGQENEKLFF; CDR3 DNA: TGTGCCAGCAGTAGGGGACAGGAAAATGAAAAACTGTTTTTT
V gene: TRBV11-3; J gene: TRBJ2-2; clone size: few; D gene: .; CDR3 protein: CASSPRQGYTGELFF; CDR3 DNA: TGTGCCAGCAGCCCCAGGCAGGGGTACACCGGGGAGCTGTTTTTT
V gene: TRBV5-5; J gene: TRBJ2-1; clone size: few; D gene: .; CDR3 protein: CASSLLGVLNEQFF; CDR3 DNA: TGTGCCAGCAGCTTGTTGGGCGTGTTGAATGAGCAGTTCTTC